The 17 T cell receptor beta chains reported below all come from one sample, sequenced in a study of Ad26.COV2.S vaccination and SARS-CoV-2 variants. Noted treatment: 19 received Ad26.COV2.S at low or high dose, single or two shots; 5 received placebo; per-sample allocation not given. Following the first vaccine or placebo injection, samples were taken on day 63. Some clones are missing from TCRdb's copy, which holds only in-frame ones; the method was immunoSEQ multiplex PCR. There are hundreds of thousands of clones in the sample; about four fifths occur only once, and about 7.4% lies in the top ten. Sequenced here: peripheral blood, sampled in a trial of Ad26.COV2.S vaccine versus placebo. These receptors all stem from a person aged 18 to 59 who received the Ad26.COV2.S COVID-19 vaccine or a placebo.

The gene calls are TRBV5-5 and TRBJ2-7, with 7 positions matching TRBD1. V lost 1 base, J lost 2 bases, and 3 bases stayed unmatched. The CDR3 has 14 residues. Germline CDR1 and CDR2: SGHKS and YYEKEE (reference sequence). Here the CDR3 reads CASSLTGAPYEQYF. Here the CDR3 DNA reads TGTGCCAGCAGCTTGACAGGGGCCCCCTACGAGCAGTACTTC.

In DNA, the CDR3 is TGTGCCAGTAGTATTGGCAGATCGAACACTGAAGCTTTCTTT. This gives the protein CASSIGRSNTEAFF. The chain uses TRBV19 and TRBJ1-1; D is undetermined. The CDR3 consists of 14 residues. Germline V gene data show CDR1 as LNHDA and CDR2 as SQIVND (reference sequence). Trimming pared 3 bases from V and 1 base from J, leaving 9 bases between. Using reference TRBV19 and TRBJ1-1 for the parts outside the CDR3, the full variable domain is DGGITQSPKYLFRKEGQNVTLSCEQNLNHDAMYWYRQDPGQGLRLIYYSQIVNDFQKGDIAEGYSVSREKKESFPLTVTSAQKNPTAFYLCASSIGRSNTEAFFGQGTRLTVV.

Worth noting for this clone: The identical CDR3 is also encoded by other nucleotide sequences in the sample. This rearrangement joins TRBV12-3 or TRBV12-4 to TRBJ2-1, with D possibly being TRBD2 (5 bases). The CDR3 has 12 amino acids. The V gene lost 6 bases and the J gene lost 8 bases, with 11 bases spanning the gap. The chain's CDR3 is CASRTGGHEQFF. The CDR3 nucleotides read TGTGCCAGCAGGACCGGAGGCCATGAGCAGTTCTTC.

This clone was seen a single time. The chain combines TRBV30 with TRBJ2-1, with D unclear. Germline V CDR1 and CDR2: GTSNPN, SVGIG (reference sequence). This CDR3 region has 11 residues. V was cut by 4 bases and J by 6 bases, with 7 bases left in between. CDR3: CAWTEFNEQFF. Here the CDR3 DNA reads TGTGCCTGGACAGAGTTCAATGAGCAGTTCTTC.

The chain uses TRBV10-3 and TRBJ1-5; D unresolved. V lost 1 base and J lost 4, with 5 bases in between. CDR1 ENHRY and CDR2 SYGVKD come from the germline V gene. The CDR3 covers 13 residues. The CDR3 DNA follows: TGTGCCATCAGTGAGTTAACGAATCAGCCCCAGCATTTT. Its translation is CAISELTNQPQHF.

The chain employs TRBV11-1 and TRBJ2-1, with D unresolved. The germline V and J ends were trimmed by 3 bases and 5 bases, with 8 bases remaining between them. CDR1 is SGHAT and CDR2 is FQDESV in the germline V gene (reference sequence). CDR3 size: 13 residues. This CDR3 is CASSFSLNNEQFF. The CDR3 DNA follows: TGTGCCAGCAGCTTTTCATTAAACAATGAGCAGTTCTTC.

This chain connects TRBV6-6 to TRBJ2-2, with D maybe TRBD2 (5 bases). The CDR3 sequence is 14 residues long. Germline CDR1 reads MNHNY; CDR2 reads SVGAGI (reference sequence). V was trimmed by 6 bases and J by 8 bases, leaving 16 bases between them. CDR3 DNA: TGTGCCAGCAGGAACGGGGTCACCGCGGGGGAGCTGTTTTTT. Translation gives CASRNGVTAGELFF.

The J gene is TRBJ1-2, the V gene TRBV5-1; D is unclear. The CDR3 covers 15 residues. V lost 0 bases to trimming and J lost 0 bases, with 9 bases between them. The V gene's germline CDR1 is SGHRS and CDR2 YFSETQ. The CDR3 DNA is TGCGCCAGCAGCTTGGACGGCAATTCTAACTATGGCTACACCTTC. Encoded protein: CASSLDGNSNYGYTF.

This clone was seen a handful of times. This sequence joins TRBV6-2 or TRBV6-3 and TRBJ1-2; D is uncertain. CDR1 and CDR2 from the germline V gene are MNHEY and SVGEGT. The CDR3 extends over 14 amino acids. The V and J ends lost 2 bases and 3 bases respectively, with 10 bases between them. CDR3 sequence: CASSYNPPYYGYTF. The DNA of the CDR3 is TGTGCCAGCAGTTACAACCCCCCCTACTATGGCTACACCTTC.

The genes are TRBV24-1 and TRBJ1-2, with D maybe TRBD1 (5 bases). V was pared by 9 bases and J by 2 bases, with 6 bases between. The CDR3 consists of 11 residues. Germline lookup yields CDR1 KGHDR and CDR2 SFDVKD. CDR3 amino acids: CATRGNYGYTF. The CDR3 DNA reads TGTGCCACCCGGGGGAACTATGGCTACACCTTC.

The V and J genes are TRBV12-5 and TRBJ2-5, with D possibly being TRBD1 (6 bases). The CDR3 is 18 residues long. The germline CDR1 and CDR2 sequences are LGHNT and FRNRAP. V shed 1 base and J shed 1 base, with 19 bases lying between them. CDR3 sequence: CASGLARDTMGSQETQYF. CDR3 in DNA: TGTGCTAGTGGTTTGGCTCGGGACACCATGGGGTCCCAAGAGACCCAGTACTTC.

The CDR3 nucleotides are TGTGCCAGCAGCTTATGGGCTAGCGGTAACTACGAGCAGTACTTC. Amino acid sequence: CASSLWASGNYEQYF. This chain uses TRBV13 with TRBJ2-7; 7 bases map to TRBD2. CDR3 length: 15 residues. In germline, CDR1 is PRHDT, CDR2 FYEKMQ (reference sequence). Trimming took 2 bases from V and 3 from J; bases not matched to a gene: 7.

The chain uses TRBV7-9 and TRBJ1-1; TRBD1 is a possible D gene (5 bases). The ends were cut back, 1 base at V and 11 bases at J, with 8 bases in the middle. Germline V lookup: CDR1 SEHNR, CDR2 FQNEAQ (reference sequence). The CDR3 is made up of 11 amino acids. CDR3 protein: CASSLGGWAFF. In DNA form, the CDR3 reads TGTGCCAGCAGCTTAGGGGGCTGGGCTTTCTTT.

The V call is TRBV4-1, the J call TRBJ1-3; D gene uncertain. The CDR3 length is 13 residues. Germline CDR1 and CDR2: MGHRA and YSYEKL. V dropped 1 base and J dropped 3 bases, with 4 bases sitting between them. The CDR3 coding sequence is TGCGCCAGCAGCCAAGCTAGTGGAAACACCATATATTTT. Translating it yields CASSQASGNTIYF.

The genes are TRBV18 and TRBJ1-1; D may be TRBD1 (5 bases). Trimming left V 6 bases short and J 3 bases short, with 14 bases between. CDR3 size: 14 residues. Germline V gives CDR1 KGHSH, CDR2 LQKENI. The CDR3 protein is CASSPSQGYTEAFF. CDR3 in DNA: TGTGCCAGCTCCCCTTCGCAGGGCTACACTGAAGCTTTCTTT.

The chain uses TRBV5-1 and TRBJ2-5, with 8 bases aligning to TRBD1. CDR1 is SGHRS and CDR2 is YFSETQ in the germline V gene. V shed 0 bases, J shed 5 bases, and the junction held 9 bases outside the gene matches. The CDR3 is made up of 16 amino acids. CDR3 bases: TGCGCCAGCAGCTTGGGAGCGCAGGGGGCAATGGAGACCCAGTACTTC. Amino acid sequence: CASSLGAQGAMETQYF. Using reference TRBV5-1 and TRBJ2-5 for the parts outside the CDR3, the full variable domain is KAGVTQTPRYLIKTRGQQVTLSCSPISGHRSVSWYQQTPGQGLQFLFEYFSETQRNKGNFPGRFSGRQFSNSRSEMNVSTLELGDSALYLCASSLGAQGAMETQYFGPGTRLLVL.

V is TRBV7-2 and J is TRBJ1-2; the D gene is possibly TRBD1 (5 bases). The germline V and J ends were trimmed by 1 base and 5 bases, with 11 bases remaining between them. There are 14 residues in the CDR3. Germline lookup yields CDR1 SGHTA and CDR2 FQGNSA. The CDR3 spells CASSLVGRDYGYTF. CDR3 in DNA: TGTGCCAGCAGCTTAGTCGGCAGGGATTATGGCTACACCTTC.